Judged by abundance, the clone carrying this T cell receptor beta chain is medium-sized. This entry is derived from a study of molecular identifiers for immune sequencing clone quantification. V lost 8 bases, J lost 0 bases, and 17 bases lay in between. The CDR3 is made up of 15 amino acids. The V gene's germline CDR1 is MNHEY and CDR2 SVGEGT. TCRdb re-derived calls from the PCR reads in MiXCR, one entry per CDR3 protein. Here the sample spans about 18,000 distinct CDR3 sequences, around 23% being singletons. The chain employs TRBV6-2 or TRBV6-3 and TRBJ2-7, with unresolved D. Sequenced material: naive CD8+ T cells from blood, with Jurkat cell RNA spiked in. This sample's subset: FACS-sorted CD8+CD4-CCR7+CD45RA+ naive T cells. The TCR originated in a human donor in good health. Some libraries in this study had Jurkat cell RNA spiked in. The CDR3 spells CASGFDSQISYEQYF. CDR3 DNA sequence: TGTGCCAGCGGGTTTGACTCCCAGATCTCCTACGAGCAGTACTTC.